This TCR beta chain was obtained from a study of T cell repertoires in cytomegalovirus infection. Using its own MiXCR run on the reads, TCRdb lists one record per CDR3 protein. The data show about 150,000 distinct CDR3 sequences, 23% seen once. Material: PBMCs. The sequence was obtained from a human donor in good health (CMV status not recorded). Some clones in this sample may be carry-over from other donors' samples.

The CDR3 spells CASSLTGVDEKLFF. In DNA form, the CDR3 reads TGTGCCAGCAGCTTGACAGGGGTTGACGAAAAACTGTTTTTT. The rearrangement links TRBV7-9 to TRBJ1-4; 8 bases line up with TRBD1. The germline gives CDR1 SEHNR, CDR2 FQNEAQ (reference sequence). V trimming: 3 bases; J trimming: 8 bases; junction bases outside the gene matches: 5. This CDR3 has 14 amino acids. The complete variable domain, with remaining parts taken from reference TRBV7-9 and TRBJ1-4, reads DTGVSQNPRHKITKRGQNVTFRCDPISEHNRLYWYRQTLGQGPEFLTYFQNEAQLEKSRLLSDRFSAERPKGSFSTLEIQRTEQGDSAMYLCASSLTGVDEKLFFGSGTQLSVL.